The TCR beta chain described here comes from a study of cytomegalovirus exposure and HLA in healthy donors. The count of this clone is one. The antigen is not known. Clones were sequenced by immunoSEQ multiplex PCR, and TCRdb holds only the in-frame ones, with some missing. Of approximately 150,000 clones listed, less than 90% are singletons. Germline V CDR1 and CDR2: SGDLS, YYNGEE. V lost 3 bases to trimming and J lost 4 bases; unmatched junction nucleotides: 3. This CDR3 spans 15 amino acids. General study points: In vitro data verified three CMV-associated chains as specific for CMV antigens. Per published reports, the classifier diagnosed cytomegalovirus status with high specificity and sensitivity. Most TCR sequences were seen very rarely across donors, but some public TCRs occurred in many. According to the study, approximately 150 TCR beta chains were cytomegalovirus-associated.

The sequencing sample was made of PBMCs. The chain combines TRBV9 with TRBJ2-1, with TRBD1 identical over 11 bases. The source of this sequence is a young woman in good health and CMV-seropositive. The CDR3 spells CASSGGTGGYNEQFF. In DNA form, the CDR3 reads TGTGCCAGCAGCGGTGGGACAGGGGGATACAATGAGCAGTTCTTC.